Following are 19 T cell receptor beta chains from one sample sequenced in a study of T-cell reconstitution after alpha-beta-depleted transplantation in children (dated by TCRdb to the mid-2010s). The method was PCR. These reads were obtained on an Illumina HiSeq 2500. TCR libraries were prepared with molecular barcoding, using unique molecular identifiers to normalize TCRbeta repertoire quantification. TCRdb reran the public reads through fastp at Q25 and MiXCR, keeping productive beta chains. Rows are combined by CDR3 protein, so each entry shows the most common genes and DNA. For this sample the table gives approximately 120,000 distinct CDR3 sequences, of which 9.5% to 10% were detected only once. Around 24% of the sample goes to the ten largest clones. Read against the paper, the sample's treatment or condition label means: allogeneic hematopoietic cell transplantation with graft depleted of TCRalphabeta T cells and CD19 B cells.

The sequenced sample was PBMCs, mostly from graft donor cells, obtained 180 days after TCRalphabeta/CD19-depleted stem cell transplant. Receptor source: a girl under three years old who had a stem cell transplant for combined immunodeficiency, so the T cells may come from the graft donor.

The chain couples TRBV28 to TRBJ1-2; D is unclear. Germline CDR1 and CDR2: MDHEN and SYDVKM. The CDR3 sequence is 14 residues long. Deletions cut 2 bases from V and 2 bases from J, with 9 bases between. CDR3 coding DNA: TGTGCCAGCAGTTTAAACCCCTTCAACTATGGCTACACCTTC. Encoded protein: CASSLNPFNYGYTF.

J is TRBJ1-6 and V is TRBV6-1; TRBD1 agrees at 8 bases. After removal of 10 bases from V and 5 bases from J, the junction contained 7 bases not matched to a gene. CDR1 is MNHNS and CDR2 is SASEGT in the germline V gene. The CDR3 spans 14 residues. The CDR3 protein is CATRGRTDNSPLHF. The DNA of the CDR3 is TGTGCCACCAGGGGGCGAACGGATAATTCACCCCTCCACTTT.

This clonotype appeared once. The chain employs TRBV12-3 or TRBV12-4 and TRBJ2-6; TRBD1 agrees at 12 bases. CDR3 size: 18 residues. The trim removed 2 bases at V and 4 bases at J, leaving 6 bases unmatched. In nucleotides, the CDR3 is TGTGCCAGCAGTTTATGGGGACAGGGGGCGCCGGGGGCCAACGTCCTGACTTTC. Protein: CASSLWGQGAPGANVLTF.

The gene calls are TRBV19 and TRBJ2-7, with D perhaps given as TRBD1 or TRBD2 (6 bases each). Germline V gene data show CDR1 as LNHDA and CDR2 as SQIVND (reference sequence). Trimming shortened V by 10 bases and J by 0 bases, and 19 bases separated the two germline ends. The CDR3 has 15 residues. DNA of the CDR3: TGTGCCACCGGAGGGGGGCGTTCGAGCTCCTACGAGCAGTACTTC. Protein: CATGGGRSSSYEQYF.

This chain links TRBV18 with TRBJ2-3; D not certain. The length of the CDR3 is 14 residues. Trimming shortened V by 1 base and J by 4 bases, and 9 bases separated the two germline ends. In germline, CDR1 is KGHSH, CDR2 LQKENI. CDR3 sequence: CASSPLYQSDTQYF. The CDR3 DNA reads as TGTGCCAGCTCACCACTTTATCAGTCAGATACGCAGTATTTT.

V gene TRBV10-3 combines with J gene TRBJ2-5, with no clear D. Germline CDR1 ENHRY, CDR2 SYGVKD. The CDR3 sequence is 14 residues long. Trimming pared 2 bases from V and 2 bases from J, leaving 9 bases between. The CDR3 nucleotides are TGTGCCATCAGTGAGGGTTCAGGACAAGAGACCCAGTACTTC. Protein: CAISEGSGQETQYF.

This chain links TRBV12-3 or TRBV12-4 with TRBJ2-2; D remains unclear. The CDR3 is made up of 12 amino acids. Trimming left V 5 bases short and J 3 bases short, with 4 bases between. CDR3 protein: CASSRYTGELFF. DNA of the CDR3: TGTGCCAGCAGTCGGTACACCGGGGAGCTGTTTTTT.

This clonotype was seen a few times. The rearrangement joins TRBV29-1 to TRBJ1-2; 9 bases are a match to TRBD1. With 6 bases clipped from V and 3 bases from J, the junction kept 2 bases outside the gene matches. The CDR3 spans 12 residues. Germline loops: CDR1 SQVTM, CDR2 ANQGSEA. CDR3 bases: TGCAGCGTCAGGACAGGGGACTATGGCTACACCTTC. Amino acid sequence: CSVRTGDYGYTF.

V is TRBV10-3 and J is TRBJ2-1; a possible D gene is TRBD2 (6 bases). The V end lost 0 bases, the J end lost 3 bases, and 15 bases lay between the germline ends. The CDR3 is 17 residues long. CDR1 is ENHRY and CDR2 is SYGVKD in the germline V gene. The CDR3 nucleotides read TGTGCCATCAGTGAGTCGGTAGCGGCCGCGATCTACAATGAGCAGTTCTTC. This gives the protein CAISESVAAAIYNEQFF.

This clonotype has only one observation. This may come from a read error, since a much larger clone is one base off. The rearrangement joins TRBV10-3 to TRBJ2-3; possibly TRBD1 or TRBD2 for D (5 bases each). Per germline, CDR1 ENHRY and CDR2 SYGVKD. V gave up 3 bases and J gave up 5 bases, with 15 bases separating them. This CDR3 is built from 15 residues. The CDR3 is CAISEWGRNEDTQYF. In nucleotides, the CDR3 is TGTGCCATCAGTGAATGGGGACGGAACGAAGATACGCAGTATTTT.

The V gene is TRBV6-2 or TRBV6-3, the J gene TRBJ1-1; D ambiguous. CDR1 and CDR2 from the germline V gene are MNHEY and SVGEGT. The CDR3 runs 15 residues. The V and J ends lost 8 bases and 2 bases respectively, with 18 bases between them. CDR3 sequence reads: CASCRIGFRNTEAFF. DNA of the CDR3: TGTGCCAGCTGTAGGATCGGTTTCCGCAACACTGAAGCTTTCTTT.

This clonotype was found many times. The chain recombines TRBV18 with TRBJ1-2; D is undetermined. CDR3 length: 14 residues. Germline-derived CDR1 and CDR2 are KGHSH and LQKENI. V lost 2 bases and J 3 bases, leaving 10 bases between the germline ends. CDR3 sequence (DNA): TGTGCCAGCTCACCAGCGGACGTACACTATGGCTACACCTTC. This codes for CASSPADVHYGYTF.

This clonotype was detected many times. The gene calls are TRBV7-2 and TRBJ2-7, with D perhaps TRBD2 (5 bases). Germline CDR1 is SGHTA and CDR2 is FQGNSA. The CDR3 covers 14 residues. The germline V and J ends were trimmed by 5 bases and 1 base, with 12 bases remaining between them. The CDR3 sequence: CASSLSPGSYEQYF. The CDR3 DNA is TGTGCCAGCAGCCTAAGTCCGGGATCCTACGAGCAGTACTTC.

This clonotype has more than one count but fewer than ten. The rearrangement links TRBV24-1 to TRBJ1-2, with D uncertain. V was shortened by 5 bases and J by 3 bases, with 3 bases between the two germline ends. Germline V CDR1 and CDR2: KGHDR, SFDVKD. The CDR3 length is 11 residues. CDR3 sequence: CATSVDYGYTF. As DNA, the CDR3 is TGTGCCACCAGTGTCGACTATGGCTACACCTTC.

This clonotype was seen a few times. The V and J genes are TRBV5-5 and TRBJ1-4, with 9 bases aligning to TRBD1. The CDR3 totals 16 residues. The trim removed 0 bases at V and 8 bases at J, leaving 8 bases unmatched. The germline gives CDR1 SGHKS, CDR2 YYEKEE (reference sequence). The CDR3 DNA follows: TGTGCCAGCAGCTTGGAGGGACAGGGCCTAGGGGAAAAACTGTTTTTT. Translating gives CASSLEGQGLGEKLFF.

V gene TRBV7-8 combines with J gene TRBJ1-1; the match to TRBD1 covers 7 bases. The CDR3 spans 14 residues. V shed 5 bases, J shed 5 bases, and the junction held 8 bases outside the gene matches. CDR1 is SGHVS, CDR2 FQNEAQ, per germline. CDR3 sequence: CASSPPGGWTEAFF. The CDR3 coding sequence is TGTGCCAGCAGCCCCCCAGGGGGATGGACTGAAGCTTTCTTT.

V is TRBV30 and J is TRBJ2-7; the D gene is possibly TRBD2 (5 bases). From germline, CDR1 is GTSNPN and CDR2 SVGIG (reference sequence). The CDR3 totals 15 residues. The V and J ends lost 4 bases and 1 base respectively, with 17 bases between them. In DNA, the CDR3 is TGTGCCTGGACCGTACATAAGGGAGAATCCTACGAGCAGTACTTC. Translated: CAWTVHKGESYEQYF.

The chain links TRBV5-1 to TRBJ1-4; D unclear. The CDR3 contains 16 residues. V was clipped by 4 bases and J by 1 base, with 14 bases between them. From germline, CDR1 is SGHRS and CDR2 YFSETQ. The CDR3 DNA is TGCGCCAGCAGCCTCGGGTCTCTCCTAACTAATGAAAAACTGTTTTTT. This codes for CASSLGSLLTNEKLFF.

This clonotype was found a few times. The CDR3 DNA reads as TGTGCCAGCAGTACCCCGACAGGTACGATCTACGAGCAGTACTTC. This encodes CASSTPTGTIYEQYF. The chain is built from TRBV28 and TRBJ2-7, with D perhaps matching TRBD1 (6 bases). The ends were cut back, 5 bases at V and 3 bases at J, with 17 bases in the middle. Germline CDR1 MDHEN, CDR2 SYDVKM. The CDR3 loop spans 15 amino acids.